The 9 T cell receptor beta chains presented below share a single source sample, sequenced in a study of T-cell memory formation after mild COVID-19. TCRdb reprocessed the 5' RACE reads via MiXCR and lists one record per CDR3 protein. The table records about 190,000 distinct CDR3 sequences, about 21% of them present only once. Sequencing was performed on PBMCs or a T cell subset sorted from them (not recorded which). These receptors originate from an adult woman who had mild COVID-19 (a few samples of this study predate the infection). Cell type and time point are not known.

The J gene is TRBJ2-1, the V gene TRBV20-1; D gene ambiguous. The germline gives CDR1 DFQATT, CDR2 SNEGSKA (reference sequence). The CDR3 consists of 15 residues. Trimming cost V 4 bases and J 5 bases, with 18 bases left between them. The CDR3 DNA sequence: TGCAGTGCTACCCCGCTCGTGTTAGCCGACAATGAGCAGTTCTTC. As protein: CSATPLVLADNEQFF.

The chain combines TRBV14 with TRBJ2-7; TRBD2 matches at 7 bases. V dropped 1 base and J dropped 2; count of bases not matched to a gene: 2. The germline gives CDR1 SGHDN, CDR2 FVKESK. This CDR3 region has 14 residues. CDR3 nucleotides: TGTGCCAGCAGCCAAGTTGGACTAGCCTACGAGCAGTACTTC. The encoded protein is CASSQVGLAYEQYF.

This chain uses TRBV30 with TRBJ1-2; D unresolved. Germline V gives CDR1 GTSNPN, CDR2 SVGIG (reference sequence). V was shortened by 4 bases and J by 11 bases, with 5 bases between the two germline ends. CDR3 length: 8 amino acids. The CDR3 loop is CAWNRYTF. The CDR3 nucleotides read TGTGCCTGGAACCGATACACCTTC.

Written as DNA, the CDR3 is TGTGCCAGCAGTGAATGGGGTAGCGAGACCCAGTACTTC. Translated: CASSEWGSETQYF. V is TRBV25-1 and J is TRBJ2-5; D is undetermined. V lost 1 base, J lost 5 bases, and 8 bases lay in between. In germline, CDR1 is MGHDK, CDR2 SYGVNS. CDR3 length: 13 amino acids.

The table lists this clonotype with a few counts. The V gene is TRBV24-1, the J gene TRBJ2-1, with TRBD2 identical over 7 bases. The ends lost 5 bases at V and 4 bases at J; junction bases unmatched: 13. This CDR3 is 17 amino acids long. Germline V gene sequence: CDR1 KGHDR, CDR2 SFDVKD. CDR3 in DNA: TGTGCCACCAGTGCTTCCGTGACTAGCCGGCGGTACAATGAGCAGTTCTTC. Protein sequence: CATSASVTSRRYNEQFF.

The rearrangement joins TRBV7-6 to TRBJ2-7; no clear D. The CDR3 is 15 residues long. Between the trimmed V and J ends, which lost 0 bases and 3 bases, there was a span of 12 bases. The germline V gene has CDR1 SGHVS and CDR2 FNYEAQ. The CDR3 nucleotides are TGTGCCAGCAGCTTAGCGCCAGACTTTGGCTACGAGCAGTACTTC. It is translated as CASSLAPDFGYEQYF.

CDR3 DNA sequence: TGCAGTGCTAGAGCCCTAGCGGGAGGGCCCATCGATGAGCAGTTCTTC. Protein sequence: CSARALAGGPIDEQFF. This chain joins TRBV20-1 and TRBJ2-1, with 12 bases lining up with TRBD2. The germline CDR1 and CDR2 sequences are DFQATT and SNEGSKA (reference sequence). Unmatched junction bases numbered 9, after V lost 1 base and J lost 8 bases. This CDR3 is 16 amino acids long.

This clonotype was seen a handful of times. The chain combines TRBV20-1 with TRBJ1-1; D may be TRBD1 (6 bases). V was clipped by 1 base and J by 1 base, with 13 bases between them. CDR3 length: 15 amino acids. The germline gives CDR1 DFQATT, CDR2 SNEGSKA (reference sequence). CDR3: CSARGGQNENTEAFF. The CDR3 nucleotides read TGCAGTGCTAGAGGCGGACAGAACGAGAACACTGAAGCTTTCTTT.

The V and J genes are TRBV9 and TRBJ2-2; no reliable D call. Trimming took 5 bases from V and 3 from J, leaving 8 bases between them. This CDR3 spans 13 amino acids. Germline CDR1 is SGDLS and CDR2 is YYNGEE. CDR3 amino acids: CASRDPDTGELFF. The DNA of the CDR3 is TGTGCCAGCAGGGACCCAGACACCGGGGAGCTGTTTTTT.